This T cell receptor beta chain was sequenced in a study of blood T cell repertoires in COVID-19 (dated by TCRdb to about 2020). General notes on the study: Samples covering the acute and convalescent phases of COVID-19 were provided by collaborators in the United States, Italy and Spain. The prospective study material was composed of cDNA or gDNA derived from T cells, B-cell-depleted T cells, or PBMCs. Nearly every sample came with metadata listing a de-identified subject ID, COVID-19 status, age in years and sex. The repertoires were released in a freely available public database intended as a resource for research on the immune response to SARS-CoV-2. Samples came from the ongoing ImmuneRACE study (first 160 participants) plus 1,254 subjects from 6 global collaborators. Subjects who had been exposed to COVID-19, were actively infected with it, or had recovered from it provided the deeply sampled blood TCRbeta repertoires that made up the dataset. Where HLA class I and class II types were available, the types were taken from metadata supplied by the sample provider, not from assay-based typing.

In the prospective study, participants were roughly 18 to 95 years old, resided in around 25 geographic areas of the United States, and were enrolled through a virtual design. In the prospective study, cohorts were assigned on the basis of participant-reported clinical history obtained from a screening survey and a study questionnaire. Exposed participants had been in contact, within 2 weeks of entering the study, with a person who had a PCR-confirmed or clinician-diagnosed case of COVID-19. Each participant in the prospective study had whole blood, serum and a nasopharyngeal or oropharyngeal swab collected by mobile phlebotomists. Participants in the prospective study had the option to provide additional blood draws and questionnaires over an approximately two-month period. Blood samples from the prospective study were shipped frozen or at room temperature prior to DNA extraction. General conclusions and limits of the study: The quantity of clinical and demographic metadata differed by source and by participant and was supplied without curation.

TCRbeta CDR3 regions were amplified from genomic DNA using the immunoSEQ Assay, a bias-controlled multiplex PCR. On the study's bioinformatics: The number of nucleated cells in each sample was estimated by amplification of reference gene primers within the assay. To quantify the absolute abundance of each unique TCRbeta CDR3 rearrangement, sequence reads were collapsed and filtered. For each sample, productive Simpson clonality was calculated as the square root of Simpson's diversity index across productive rearrangements. TCRdb re-hosts the immuneACCESS table, in-frame sequences only. Its copies lack some clones; in the studies checked, an unresolved V gene accounts for under half of them, and the cause for the rest is not known. The V and J calls and clone size are taken from that table; D and trimming were inferred from the DNA. Recorded for this sample are 220,000 or so clones; nearly 90% of them occurred a single time. Roughly 16% of the sample rests with the top ten.

Of note for this clone: The antigen it recognizes is unknown. There are no base qualities to consult, and no much larger clone falls within one base.

According to the germline V gene (reference sequence), CDR1 reads SGHKS and CDR2 reads YYEKEE. V is shortened by 4 bases, J by 4 bases, and the region joining them spans 8 bases. Inclusive of the bounding cysteine and phenylalanine, the CDR3 is 13 residues long. Only the CDR3 DNA is retained, 39 bases long and in frame from the first base. This sequence was found in a man aged 25 to 45 who had been exposed to COVID-19. The rearranged chain carries TRBV5-5 and TRBJ2-2, with the D gene uncertain. Material: PBMCs or T cells enriched from blood (not recorded which). CDR3 loop: CASSLRVTGELFF. The nucleotide sequence reads TGTGCCAGCAGCCTCCGAGTCACCGGGGAGCTGTTTTTT.